The text below deals with one T cell receptor beta chain. Its antigen remains unidentified. The germline CDR1 and CDR2 sequences are MNHNS and SASEGT. The CDR3 spans 14 residues. The ends were cut back, 5 bases at V and 6 bases at J, with 16 bases in the middle. This sample is drawn from a study of T cell repertoires in cytomegalovirus infection. About the research overall: Peptides in the study included HLA-C-restricted and HLA-B-restricted CMV epitopes. CMV infection plus the matching HLA type was flagged by public TCR beta signatures. Study-wide results and limits: In two of eight donors, the top clonotype was HLA-C-restricted CMV-specific. Totalled public TCR beta family frequency picked out people who carried CMV plus the relevant HLA.

A single record per CDR3 protein comes from TCRdb applying MiXCR to the reads. The sample yields some 920,000 distinct CDR3 sequences, under 40% seen once. The input for sequencing was cultured CD8+ T cells from PBMCs, taken from culture after CMV antigen stimulation. This TCR was sampled from a human donor in good health (CMV status not recorded). Some clones in this sample may be carry-over from other donors' samples. The chain couples TRBV6-1 to TRBJ1-2; D gene unclear. The chain's CDR3 is CASSPIYKGDGYTF. CDR3 coding DNA: TGTGCCAGCAGTCCTATTTATAAGGGCGATGGCTACACCTTC.